This T cell receptor (beta chain) was captured by sequencing in a study of shared clonotypes between healthy human individuals. Germline V lookup: CDR1 LGHNA, CDR2 YSLEER. Trimming removed 1 base from V and 7 bases from J; junction bases left unmatched: 5. This CDR3 comprises 15 residues. Only in-frame clones appear in the TCRdb table, and some are missing; sequencing was by immunoSEQ multiplex PCR. This sample yields fewer than 1.6 million clones, of which approximately 98.5% are seen a single time; 0.36% belongs to the top ten. Study donors comprised healthy, HIV-negative adults devoid of recent acute infection or vaccination. Researchers partitioned CD4+ cells into CD45RA+ naive and CD45RA-negative memory subsets.

Sequenced sample: naive CD4+ T cells sorted from blood. Subset specified: CD45RA+ positively selected. The V gene is TRBV4-3, the J gene TRBJ2-7, with 12 bases matching TRBD2. The receptor comes from a man aged 30 to 45 in good health. Written as DNA, the CDR3 is TGCGCCAGCAGCCAAGTCCTAGCGGGAGGGAATGAGCAGTACTTC. Translation: CASSQVLAGGNEQYF.